This note documents a single TCR beta chain sequence. This sample is drawn from a study of blood T cells in healthy people across ages. Sample-barcoded 5' priming and a J-beta primer mix drove a second PCR of 7 to 11 cycles. TCRdb passed the 5' RACE reads through MiXCR, listing each CDR3 protein once. This table holds 1 million to 1.2 million distinct CDR3 sequences, approximately 38% found once. Each sample yielded at least 6 micrograms of PBMC total RNA. Trimming pared 3 bases from V and 4 bases from J, leaving 19 bases between. Germline V gene data show CDR1 as LNHDA and CDR2 as SQIVND (reference sequence). The CDR3 covers 17 residues.

The clonotype comes from a man younger than 30 in good health. The rearrangement uses TRBV19 and TRBJ1-5; maybe TRBD1 (5 bases). Sequencing was carried out using blood. This CDR3 is CASSIPLLYRGNQPQHF. The CDR3 coding sequence is TGTGCCAGTAGTATCCCATTACTTTATCGGGGGAATCAGCCCCAGCATTTT.